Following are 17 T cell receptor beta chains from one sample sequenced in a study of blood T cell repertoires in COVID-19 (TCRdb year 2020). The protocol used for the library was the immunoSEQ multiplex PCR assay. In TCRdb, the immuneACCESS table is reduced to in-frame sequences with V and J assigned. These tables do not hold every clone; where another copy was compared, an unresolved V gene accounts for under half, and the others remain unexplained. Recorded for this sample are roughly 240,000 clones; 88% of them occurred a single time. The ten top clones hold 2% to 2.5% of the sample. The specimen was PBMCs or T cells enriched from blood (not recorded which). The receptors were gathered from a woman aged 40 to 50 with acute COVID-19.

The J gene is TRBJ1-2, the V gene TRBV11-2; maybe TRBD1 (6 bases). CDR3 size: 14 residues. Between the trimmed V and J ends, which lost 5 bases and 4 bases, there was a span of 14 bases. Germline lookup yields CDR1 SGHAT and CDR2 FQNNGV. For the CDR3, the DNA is TGTGCCAGCAGCGCTTCAGGGGCGGGCTATGGCTACACCTTC. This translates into CASSASGAGYGYTF. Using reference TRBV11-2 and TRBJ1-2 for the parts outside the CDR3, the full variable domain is EAGVAQSPRYKIIEKRQSVAFWCNPISGHATLYWYQQILGQGPKLLIQFQNNGVVDDSQLPKDRFSAERLKGVDSTLKIQPAKLEDSAVYLCASSASGAGYGYTFGSGTRLTVV.

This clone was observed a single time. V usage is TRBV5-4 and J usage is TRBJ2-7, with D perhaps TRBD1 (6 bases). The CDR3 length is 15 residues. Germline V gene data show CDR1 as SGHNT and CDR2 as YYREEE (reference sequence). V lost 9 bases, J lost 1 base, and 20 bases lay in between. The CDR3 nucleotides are TGTGCCAAAAGAATGGGGGACACCGAATCCTACGAGCAGTACTTC. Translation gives CAKRMGDTESYEQYF.

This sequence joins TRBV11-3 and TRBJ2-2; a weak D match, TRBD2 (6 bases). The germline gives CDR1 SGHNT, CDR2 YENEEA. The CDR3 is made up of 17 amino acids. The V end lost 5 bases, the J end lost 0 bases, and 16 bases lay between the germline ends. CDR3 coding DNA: TGTGCCAGCAGCCCCATGTGGGTAGCGGCGAACACCGGGGAGCTGTTTTTT. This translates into CASSPMWVAANTGELFF. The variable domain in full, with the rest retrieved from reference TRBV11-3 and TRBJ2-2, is EAGVVQSPRYKIIEKKQPVAFWCNPISGHNTLYWYLQNLGQGPELLIRYENEEAVDDSQLPKDRFSAERLKGVDSTLKIQPAELGDSAVYLCASSPMWVAANTGELFFGEGSRLTVL.

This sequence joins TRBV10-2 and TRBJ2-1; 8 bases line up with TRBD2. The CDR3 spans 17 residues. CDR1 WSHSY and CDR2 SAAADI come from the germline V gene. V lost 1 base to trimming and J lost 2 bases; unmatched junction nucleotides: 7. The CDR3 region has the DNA TGCGCCAGCAGTGAGTGGGGGCGGGGGGCCACCTACAATGAGCAGTTCTTC. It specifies CASSEWGRGATYNEQFF.

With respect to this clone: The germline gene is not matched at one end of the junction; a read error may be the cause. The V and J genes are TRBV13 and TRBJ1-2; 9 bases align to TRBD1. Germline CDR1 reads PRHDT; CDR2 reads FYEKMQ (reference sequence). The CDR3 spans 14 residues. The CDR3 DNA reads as TGTGCCAGCAGCCTAGGGACAGGGAGCTATGGCTACACCTTC. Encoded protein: CASSLGTGSYGYTF. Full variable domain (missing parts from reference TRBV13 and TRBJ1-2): AAGVIQSPRHLIKEKRETATLKCYPIPRHDTVYWYQQGPGQDPQFLISFYEKMQSDKGSIPDRFSAQQFSDYHSELNMSSLELGDSALYFCASSLGTGSYGYTFGSGTRLTVV.

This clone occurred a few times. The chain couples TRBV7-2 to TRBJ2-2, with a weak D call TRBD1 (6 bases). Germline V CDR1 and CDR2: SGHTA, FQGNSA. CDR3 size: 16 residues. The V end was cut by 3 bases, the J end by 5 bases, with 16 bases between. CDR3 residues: CASSLTGHPQTGELFF. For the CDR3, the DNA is TGTGCCAGCAGCTTGACGGGACACCCGCAGACCGGGGAGCTGTTTTTT. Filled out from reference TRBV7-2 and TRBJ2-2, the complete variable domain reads GAGVSQSPSNKVTEKGKDVELRCDPISGHTALYWYRQSLGQGLEFLIYFQGNSAPDKSGLPSDRFSAERTGGSVSTLTIQRTQQEDSAVYLCASSLTGHPQTGELFFGEGSRLTVL.

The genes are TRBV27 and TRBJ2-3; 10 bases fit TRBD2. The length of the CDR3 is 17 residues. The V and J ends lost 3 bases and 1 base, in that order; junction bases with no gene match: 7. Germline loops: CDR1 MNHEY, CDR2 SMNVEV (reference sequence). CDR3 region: CASSLRAGGPGTDTQYF. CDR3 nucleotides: TGTGCCAGCAGTTTGAGAGCGGGGGGGCCTGGCACAGATACGCAGTATTTT.

The CDR3 loop is CASSLVGSGGERDTQYF. The DNA of the CDR3 is TGTGCCAGCAGCTTAGTCGGTAGCGGGGGGGAAAGGGATACGCAGTATTTT. V usage is TRBV7-2 and J usage is TRBJ2-3; TRBD2 matches at 11 bases. The V segment lost 1 base and the J segment 6 bases; nucleotides outside the gene matches: 9. CDR3 length equals 17 residues. Germline assignment: CDR1 SGHTA and CDR2 FQGNSA. The variable domain in full, with the rest retrieved from reference TRBV7-2 and TRBJ2-3, is GAGVSQSPSNKVTEKGKDVELRCDPISGHTALYWYRQSLGQGLEFLIYFQGNSAPDKSGLPSDRFSAERTGGSVSTLTIQRTQQEDSAVYLCASSLVGSGGERDTQYFGPGTRLTVL.

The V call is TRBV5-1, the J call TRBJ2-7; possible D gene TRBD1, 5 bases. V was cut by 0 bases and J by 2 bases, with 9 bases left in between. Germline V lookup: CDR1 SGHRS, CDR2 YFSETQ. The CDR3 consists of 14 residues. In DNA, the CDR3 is TGCGCCAGCAGCTTGGGACAGTCGACCTACGAGCAGTACTTC. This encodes CASSLGQSTYEQYF.

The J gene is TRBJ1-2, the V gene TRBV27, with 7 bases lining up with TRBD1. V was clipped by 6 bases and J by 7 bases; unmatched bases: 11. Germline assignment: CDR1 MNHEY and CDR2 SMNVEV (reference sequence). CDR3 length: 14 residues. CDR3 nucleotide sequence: TGTGCCAGCAGGAAAACAGGGGAGAGGGGTGGCTACACCTTC. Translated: CASRKTGERGGYTF.

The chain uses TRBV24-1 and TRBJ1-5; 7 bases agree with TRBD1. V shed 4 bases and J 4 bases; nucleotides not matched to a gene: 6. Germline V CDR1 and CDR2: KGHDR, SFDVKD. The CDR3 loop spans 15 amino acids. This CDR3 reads CATSDPTQGNQPQHF. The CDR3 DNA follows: TGTGCCACCAGTGACCCAACACAGGGGAATCAGCCCCAGCATTTT.

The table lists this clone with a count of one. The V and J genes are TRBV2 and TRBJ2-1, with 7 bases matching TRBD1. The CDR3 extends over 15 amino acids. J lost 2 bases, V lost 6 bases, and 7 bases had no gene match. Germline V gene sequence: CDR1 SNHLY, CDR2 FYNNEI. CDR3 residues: CASRYGTEAYNEQFF. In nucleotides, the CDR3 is TGTGCCAGCAGGTACGGGACAGAAGCCTACAATGAGCAGTTCTTC.

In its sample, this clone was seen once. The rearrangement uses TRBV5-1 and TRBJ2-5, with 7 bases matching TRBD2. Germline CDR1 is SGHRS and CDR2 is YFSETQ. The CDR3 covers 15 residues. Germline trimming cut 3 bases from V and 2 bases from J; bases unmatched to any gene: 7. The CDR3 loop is CASSYRGREQETQYF. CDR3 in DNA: TGCGCCAGCAGCTACCGAGGGCGGGAGCAAGAGACCCAGTACTTC.

CDR3 loop: CASSSGQNTEAFF. The CDR3 bases are TGTGCCAGCAGCTCGGGACAGAACACTGAAGCTTTCTTT. This rearrangement joins TRBV5-4 to TRBJ1-1; TRBD1 might be the D (6 bases). V was cut by 3 bases and J by 1 base, with 7 bases left in between. The germline gives CDR1 SGHNT, CDR2 YYREEE (reference sequence). The CDR3 loop spans 13 amino acids.

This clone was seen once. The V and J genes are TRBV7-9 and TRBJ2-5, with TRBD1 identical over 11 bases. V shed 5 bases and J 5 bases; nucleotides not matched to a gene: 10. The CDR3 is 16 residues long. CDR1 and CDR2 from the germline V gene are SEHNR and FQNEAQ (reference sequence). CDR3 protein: CASSPWTGGVRETQYF. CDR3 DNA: TGTGCCAGCAGCCCCTGGACAGGGGGCGTCCGGGAGACCCAGTACTTC. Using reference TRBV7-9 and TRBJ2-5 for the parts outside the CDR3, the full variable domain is DTGVSQNPRHKITKRGQNVTFRCDPISEHNRLYWYRQTLGQGPEFLTYFQNEAQLEKSRLLSDRFSAERPKGSFSTLEIQRTEQGDSAMYLCASSPWTGGVRETQYFGPGTRLLVL.

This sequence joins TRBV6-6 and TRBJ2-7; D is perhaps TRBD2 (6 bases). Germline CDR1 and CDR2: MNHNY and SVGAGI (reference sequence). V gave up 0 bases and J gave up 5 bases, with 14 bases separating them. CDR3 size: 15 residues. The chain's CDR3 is CASSYSRLASDEQYV. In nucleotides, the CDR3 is TGTGCCAGCAGTTACTCGAGGCTAGCGAGCGACGAGCAGTACGTC.

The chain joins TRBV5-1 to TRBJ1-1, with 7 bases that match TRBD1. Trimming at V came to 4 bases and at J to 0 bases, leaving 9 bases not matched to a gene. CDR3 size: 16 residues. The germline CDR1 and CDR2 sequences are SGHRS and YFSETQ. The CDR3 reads CASSGRQGGVNTEAFF. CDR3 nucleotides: TGCGCCAGCAGCGGAAGACAGGGTGGGGTGAACACTGAAGCTTTCTTT.